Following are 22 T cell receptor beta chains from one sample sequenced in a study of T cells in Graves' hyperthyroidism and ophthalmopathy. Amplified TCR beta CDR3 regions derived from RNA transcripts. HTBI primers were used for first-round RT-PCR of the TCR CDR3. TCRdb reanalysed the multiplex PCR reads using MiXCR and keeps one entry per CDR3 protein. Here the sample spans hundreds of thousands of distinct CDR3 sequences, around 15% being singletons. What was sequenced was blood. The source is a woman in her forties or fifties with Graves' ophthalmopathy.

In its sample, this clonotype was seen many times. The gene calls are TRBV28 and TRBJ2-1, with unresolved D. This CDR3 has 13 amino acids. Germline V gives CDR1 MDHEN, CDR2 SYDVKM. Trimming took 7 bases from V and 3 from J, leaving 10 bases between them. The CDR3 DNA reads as TGTGCCAGCACTGGGAACAACTACAATGAGCAGTTCTTC. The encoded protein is CASTGNNYNEQFF.

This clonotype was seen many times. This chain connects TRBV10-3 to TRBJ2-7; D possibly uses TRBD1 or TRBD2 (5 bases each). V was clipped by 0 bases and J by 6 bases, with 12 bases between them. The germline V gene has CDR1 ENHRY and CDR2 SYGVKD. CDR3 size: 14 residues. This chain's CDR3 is CAISESGPSGEQYF. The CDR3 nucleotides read TGTGCCATCAGTGAGTCGGGACCTTCGGGCGAGCAGTACTTC.

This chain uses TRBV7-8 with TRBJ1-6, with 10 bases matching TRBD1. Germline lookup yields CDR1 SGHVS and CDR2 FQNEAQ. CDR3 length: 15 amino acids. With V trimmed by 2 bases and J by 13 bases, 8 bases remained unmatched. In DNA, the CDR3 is TGTGCCAGCAGCTTATTTACTGGGACAGGGGCCCCCCTCCACTTT. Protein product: CASSLFTGTGAPLHF.

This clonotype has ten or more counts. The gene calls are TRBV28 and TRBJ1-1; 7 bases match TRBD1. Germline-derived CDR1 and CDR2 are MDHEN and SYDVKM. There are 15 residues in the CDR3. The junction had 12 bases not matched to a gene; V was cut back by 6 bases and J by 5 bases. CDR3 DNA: TGTGCCAGCAGCCGGGACAGTCCATTTGGGACTGAAGCTTTCTTT. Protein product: CASSRDSPFGTEAFF.

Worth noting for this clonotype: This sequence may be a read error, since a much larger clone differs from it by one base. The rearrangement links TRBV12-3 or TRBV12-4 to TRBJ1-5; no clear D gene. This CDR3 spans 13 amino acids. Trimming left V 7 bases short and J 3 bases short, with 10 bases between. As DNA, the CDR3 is TGTGCCAGCAATTCCCGCGACAATCAGCCCCAGCATTTT. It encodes CASNSRDNQPQHF.

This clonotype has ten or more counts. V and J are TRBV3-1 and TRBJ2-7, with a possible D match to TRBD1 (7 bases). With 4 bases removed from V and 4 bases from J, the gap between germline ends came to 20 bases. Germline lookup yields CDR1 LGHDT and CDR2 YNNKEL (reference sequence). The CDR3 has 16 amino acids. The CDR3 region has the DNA TGTGCCAGCAGCCGGCCCGTTGCAGGGGGGAAATACGAGCAGTACTTC. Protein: CASSRPVAGGKYEQYF.

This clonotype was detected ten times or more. CDR3 amino acids: CASRRIGGPWNEQFF. The CDR3 DNA follows: TGTGCCAGCAGAAGGATAGGAGGGCCGTGGAATGAGCAGTTCTTC. This chain uses TRBV28 with TRBJ2-1; D might be TRBD2 (6 bases). The V end was cut by 6 bases, the J end by 7 bases, with 19 bases between. Germline assignment: CDR1 MDHEN and CDR2 SYDVKM. The CDR3 spans 15 residues.

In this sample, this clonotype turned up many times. The CDR3 sequence: CASSLKGQGNQPQHF. In nucleotides, the CDR3 is TGTGCCAGCAGTCTAAAAGGGCAGGGCAATCAGCCCCAGCATTTT. The gene calls are TRBV12-3 or TRBV12-4 and TRBJ1-5; D gene uncertain. CDR3 length: 15 residues. The V end was cut by 5 bases, the J end by 2 bases, with 13 bases between.

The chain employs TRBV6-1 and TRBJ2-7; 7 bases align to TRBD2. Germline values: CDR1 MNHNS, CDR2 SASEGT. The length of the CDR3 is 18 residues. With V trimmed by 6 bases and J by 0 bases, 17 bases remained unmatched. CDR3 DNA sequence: TGTGCCAGCAGACAAACCGCCGGGGGGACGGCGCACTCCTACGAGCAGTACTTC. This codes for CASRQTAGGTAHSYEQYF.

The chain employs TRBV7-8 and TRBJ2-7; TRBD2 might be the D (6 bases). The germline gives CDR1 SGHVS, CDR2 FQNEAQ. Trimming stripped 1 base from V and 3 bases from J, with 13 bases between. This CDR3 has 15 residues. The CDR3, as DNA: TGTGCCAGCAGCTTAGTTTGGCGGGAAAACTACGAGCAGTACTTC. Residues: CASSLVWRENYEQYF. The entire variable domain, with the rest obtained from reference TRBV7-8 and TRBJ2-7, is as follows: GAGVSQSPRYKVAKRGQDVALRCDPISGHVSLFWYQQALGQGPEFLTYFQNEAQLDKSGLPSDRFFAERPEGSVSTLKIQRTQQEDSAVYLCASSLVWRENYEQYFGPGTRLTVT.

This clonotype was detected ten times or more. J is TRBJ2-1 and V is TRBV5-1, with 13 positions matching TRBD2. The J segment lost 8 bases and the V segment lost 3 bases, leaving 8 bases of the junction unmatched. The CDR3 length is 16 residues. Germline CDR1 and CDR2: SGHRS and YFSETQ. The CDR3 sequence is CASSWDTGTSGDEQFF. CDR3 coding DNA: TGCGCCAGCAGCTGGGATACCGGGACTAGCGGGGATGAGCAGTTCTTC.

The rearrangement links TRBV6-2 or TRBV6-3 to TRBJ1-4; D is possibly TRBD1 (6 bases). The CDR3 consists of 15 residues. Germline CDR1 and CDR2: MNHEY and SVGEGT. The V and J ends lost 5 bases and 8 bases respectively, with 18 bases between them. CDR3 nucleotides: TGTGCCAGCAGTCTGGACAGTCGTGTGAAGGAAAAACTGTTTTTT. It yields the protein CASSLDSRVKEKLFF.

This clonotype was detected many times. DNA for the CDR3: TGTGCCAGCGGCTCCAGGGTGAAGGGCAATGAGCAGTTCTTC. This gives the protein CASGSRVKGNEQFF. This chain uses TRBV7-9 with TRBJ2-1; D is possibly TRBD1 (5 bases). Germline lookup yields CDR1 SEHNR and CDR2 FQNEAQ (reference sequence). This CDR3 is 14 amino acids long. V was cut by 8 bases and J by 6 bases, with 17 bases left in between.

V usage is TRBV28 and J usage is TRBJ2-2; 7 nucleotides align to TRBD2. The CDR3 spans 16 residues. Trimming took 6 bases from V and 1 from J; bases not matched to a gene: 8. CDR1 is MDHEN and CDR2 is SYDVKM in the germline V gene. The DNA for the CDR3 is TGTGCCAGCAGCTTTAGCGGGTTGCTGAACACCGGGGAGCTGTTTTTT. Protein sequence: CASSFSGLLNTGELFF.

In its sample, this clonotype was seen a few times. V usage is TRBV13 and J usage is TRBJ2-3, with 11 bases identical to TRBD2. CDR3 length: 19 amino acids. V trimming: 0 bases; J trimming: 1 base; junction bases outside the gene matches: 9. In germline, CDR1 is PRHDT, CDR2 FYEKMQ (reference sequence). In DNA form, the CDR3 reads TGTGCCAGCAGCTTAGGAGGGCTAGCGGGAGGAGGGCGCACAGATACGCAGTATTTT. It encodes CASSLGGLAGGGRTDTQYF.

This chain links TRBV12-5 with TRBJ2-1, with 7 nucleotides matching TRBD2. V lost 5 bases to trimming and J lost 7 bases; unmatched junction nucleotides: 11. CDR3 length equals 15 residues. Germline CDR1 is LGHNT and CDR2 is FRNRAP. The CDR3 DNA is TGTGCTAGTGGTCTCCCCGGGACTATAGGGAATGAGCAGTTCTTC. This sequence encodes CASGLPGTIGNEQFF.

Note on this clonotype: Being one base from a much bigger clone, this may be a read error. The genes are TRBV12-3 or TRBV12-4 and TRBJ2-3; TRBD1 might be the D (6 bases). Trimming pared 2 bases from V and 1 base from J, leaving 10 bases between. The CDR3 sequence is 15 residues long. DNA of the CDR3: TGTGCCAGCAGTTTAACAGGGCGCGGCACAGATACGCAGTATTTT. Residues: CASSLTGRGTDTQYF.

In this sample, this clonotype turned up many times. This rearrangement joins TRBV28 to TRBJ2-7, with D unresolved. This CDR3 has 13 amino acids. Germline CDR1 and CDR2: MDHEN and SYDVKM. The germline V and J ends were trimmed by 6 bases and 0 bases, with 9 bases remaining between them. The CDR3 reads CASSQSTSYEQYF. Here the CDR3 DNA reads TGTGCCAGCAGCCAAAGTACCTCCTACGAGCAGTACTTC.

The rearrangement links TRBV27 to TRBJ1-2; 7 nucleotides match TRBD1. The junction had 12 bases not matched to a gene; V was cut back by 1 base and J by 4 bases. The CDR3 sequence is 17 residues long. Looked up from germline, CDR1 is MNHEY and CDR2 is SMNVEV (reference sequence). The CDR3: CASSLLGGGGAFYGYTF. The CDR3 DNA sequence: TGTGCCAGCAGTTTATTGGGGGGAGGGGGCGCGTTCTATGGCTACACCTTC.

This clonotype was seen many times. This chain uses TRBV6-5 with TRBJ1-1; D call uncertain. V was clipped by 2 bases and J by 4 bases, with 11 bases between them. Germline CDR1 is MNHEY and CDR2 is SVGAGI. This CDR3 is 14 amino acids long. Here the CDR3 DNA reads TGTGCCAGCAGTTACAAAGTAGAAGTCACTGAAGCTTTCTTT. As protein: CASSYKVEVTEAFF.

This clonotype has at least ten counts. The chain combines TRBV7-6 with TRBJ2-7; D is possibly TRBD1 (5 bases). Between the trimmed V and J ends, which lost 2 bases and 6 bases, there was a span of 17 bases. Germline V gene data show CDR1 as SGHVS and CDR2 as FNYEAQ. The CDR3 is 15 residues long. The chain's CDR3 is CASSLKVSGSSEQYF. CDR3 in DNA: TGTGCCAGCAGCTTAAAGGTGTCAGGGTCATCCGAGCAGTACTTC.

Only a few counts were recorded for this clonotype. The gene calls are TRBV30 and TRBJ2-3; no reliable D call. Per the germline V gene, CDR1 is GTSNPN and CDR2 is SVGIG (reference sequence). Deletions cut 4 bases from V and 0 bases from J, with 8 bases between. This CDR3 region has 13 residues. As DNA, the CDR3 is TGTGCCTGGAATCCCCTGAGCACAGATACGCAGTATTTT. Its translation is CAWNPLSTDTQYF.